This T cell receptor (beta chain) stems from a study of shared clonotypes between healthy human individuals. For the study at large: Donors had three CD4 naive, three CD4 memory, two CD8 naive and one CD8 memory plate apiece.

Profiled with immunoSEQ multiplex PCR; TCRdb holds only in-frame clones, not every one. The sample includes around 1,000,000 clones, 60% to 85% of them seen just once. The sequenced material came from memory CD4+ T cells from PBMCs. Stated subset: CD45RA-negative fraction. This receptor was obtained from a young man in good health. Some clones in this sample may be carry-over from other donors' samples.

CDR3 in amino acids: CASSWGQGAGGYTF. In DNA form, the CDR3 reads TGTGCCAGCAGCTGGGGACAGGGGGCGGGAGGCTACACCTTC. The V call is TRBV5-6, the J call TRBJ1-2; TRBD1 matches at 12 bases. The J segment lost 8 bases and the V segment lost 3 bases, leaving 5 bases of the junction unmatched. This CDR3 has 14 residues. Looked up from germline, CDR1 is SGHDT and CDR2 is YYEEEE.